One and the same sample provided the 26 T cell receptor beta chains below, sequenced in a study of CD8 T cells in ankylosing spondylitis (dated by TCRdb to the late 2010s). The receptor library was made with 5' RACE. The reads were generated on an Illumina HiSeq 2500. TCRdb applied fastp at Q25 and MiXCR to the public reads, then kept only in-frame beta chains. Each CDR3 protein gets just one entry, which takes the most common genes and DNA from the rows behind it. The sample contains roughly 100,000 distinct CDR3 sequences, roughly 8.3% of them found a single time. Of the sample, around 10% is held by the ten largest clones. Sequences were obtained from blood, either unsorted or a sorted T cell fraction (not recorded which). The receptors shown here come from a male donor with ankylosing spondylitis or in good health (not recorded which).

This clonotype was picked up many times. This CDR3 reads CASSLAVTGELFF. For the CDR3, the DNA is TGCGCCAGCAGCCTAGCGGTCACCGGGGAGCTGTTTTTT. V gene TRBV5-1 combines with J gene TRBJ2-2; 7 positions match TRBD2. CDR1 and CDR2 (germline): SGHRS, YFSETQ. J gave up 4 bases and V 4 bases, and 1 base lay outside the gene matches. There are 13 residues in the CDR3.

This clonotype has at least ten counts. This chain links TRBV28 with TRBJ1-2; maybe TRBD1 (5 bases). Germline assignment: CDR1 MDHEN and CDR2 SYDVKM. CDR3 length: 13 residues. V was cut by 5 bases and J by 4 bases, with 11 bases left in between. CDR3 DNA sequence: TGTGCCAGCAGTACACTCGGGGGCTATGGCTACACCTTC. This translates into CASSTLGGYGYTF.

The table lists this clonotype with many counts. The chain employs TRBV20-1 and TRBJ2-1, with TRBD2 matching over 8 bases. V was pared by 3 bases and J by 1 base, with 2 bases of the junction left unmatched. The germline V gene encodes CDR1 DFQATT and CDR2 SNEGSKA (reference sequence). This CDR3 contains 14 residues. The CDR3: CSASPSGSYNEQFF. The CDR3 DNA reads as TGCAGTGCTAGTCCTAGCGGGTCCTACAATGAGCAGTTCTTC.

This clonotype came up a few times. The V and J genes are TRBV20-1 and TRBJ2-1, with TRBD2 matching over 9 bases. Germline CDR1 DFQATT, CDR2 SNEGSKA (reference sequence). The CDR3 runs to 16 residues. The J segment lost 6 bases and the V segment lost 2 bases, leaving 11 bases of the junction unmatched. The CDR3 coding sequence is TGCAGTGCTAGACGGCATAGCGGGAGTTTGGGCAATGAGCAGTTCTTC. Translating gives CSARRHSGSLGNEQFF.

The chain is built from TRBV7-9 and TRBJ2-5; D not resolved. Germline V gene lookup returns CDR1 SEHNR and CDR2 FQNEAQ (reference sequence). Trimming stripped 4 bases from V and 5 bases from J, with 14 bases between. The CDR3 is made up of 14 amino acids. CDR3 in DNA: TGTGCCAGCAGCTCTTACTGGGGATCGGAGACCCAGTACTTC. Translating it yields CASSSYWGSETQYF. The complete variable domain, with remaining parts taken from reference TRBV7-9 and TRBJ2-5, reads DTGVSQNPRHKITKRGQNVTFRCDPISEHNRLYWYRQTLGQGPEFLTYFQNEAQLEKSRLLSDRFSAERPKGSFSTLEIQRTEQGDSAMYLCASSSYWGSETQYFGPGTRLLVL.

This clonotype was recorded at least ten times. J is TRBJ2-5 and V is TRBV5-1; 8 bases fit TRBD1. This CDR3 region has 13 residues. After removal of 1 base from V and 5 bases from J, the junction contained 1 base not matched to a gene. Germline-derived CDR1 and CDR2 are SGHRS and YFSETQ. The CDR3 DNA is TGCGCCAGCAGCTTGACAGGGGGGGAGACCCAGTACTTC. This gives the protein CASSLTGGETQYF.

In its sample, this clonotype was seen many times. This chain links TRBV7-9 with TRBJ2-3; 8 bases are shared with TRBD2. CDR1 SEHNR and CDR2 FQNEAQ come from the germline V gene (reference sequence). The J segment lost 2 bases and the V segment lost 5 bases, leaving 9 bases of the junction unmatched. The CDR3 length is 16 residues. The CDR3 loop is CASSTSGLVSTDTQYF. The CDR3 region has the DNA TGTGCCAGCAGCACCTCGGGACTAGTTTCCACAGATACGCAGTATTTT. Variable domain in full (rest from reference TRBV7-9 and TRBJ2-3): DTGVSQNPRHKITKRGQNVTFRCDPISEHNRLYWYRQTLGQGPEFLTYFQNEAQLEKSRLLSDRFSAERPKGSFSTLEIQRTEQGDSAMYLCASSTSGLVSTDTQYFGPGTRLTVL.

This clonotype was seen many times. The chain combines TRBV19 with TRBJ2-6; D remains unclear. With 10 bases removed from V and 2 bases from J, the gap between germline ends came to 9 bases. The length of the CDR3 is 13 residues. CDR1 and CDR2 (germline): LNHDA, SQIVND (reference sequence). The CDR3 reads CATTEAGANVLTF. The CDR3 DNA is TGTGCCACGACTGAGGCTGGGGCCAACGTCCTGACTTTC.

This clonotype showed up just a few times. The V call is TRBV6-1, the J call TRBJ1-2; weak D call: TRBD1 (5 bases). Trimming took off 6 bases at V and 5 bases at J, with 13 bases between the two ends. CDR3 length equals 13 residues. The germline CDR1 and CDR2 sequences are MNHNS and SASEGT. The CDR3 DNA reads TGTGCCAGCAGGGGGGGGATGGAGTATGGCTACACCTTC. Translated: CASRGGMEYGYTF.

This clonotype was seen ten or more times. The rearrangement joins TRBV29-1 to TRBJ2-2, with a possible D match to TRBD2 (5 bases). Germline CDR1 is SQVTM and CDR2 is ANQGSEA. The V end lost 1 base, the J end lost 0 bases, and 6 bases lay between the germline ends. The CDR3 has 14 amino acids. CDR3 in DNA: TGCAGCGTTGAAGGGACTTCGAACACCGGGGAGCTGTTTTTT. This encodes CSVEGTSNTGELFF.

The V and J genes are TRBV12-3 or TRBV12-4 and TRBJ2-7, with TRBD2 identical over 9 bases. V trimming: 1 base; J trimming: 6 bases; junction bases outside the gene matches: 16. The CDR3 totals 18 residues. The CDR3 DNA reads as TGTGCCAGCAGTTTAGACGGGCTGGGTGGAGCGGGAGGTCTCGAGCAGTACTTC. It yields the protein CASSLDGLGGAGGLEQYF.

There are a few counts of this clonotype. The J gene is TRBJ2-4, the V gene TRBV7-2, with TRBD2 identical over 12 bases. This CDR3 contains 18 residues. The junction had 9 bases not matched to a gene; V was cut back by 6 bases and J by 0 bases. CDR1 is SGHTA and CDR2 is FQGNSA in the germline V gene. CDR3 nucleotide sequence: TGTGCCAGCAGTAAGGGACTAGCGGGTCCCGTAGCCAAAAACATTCAGTACTTC. It codes for CASSKGLAGPVAKNIQYF.

The table lists this clonotype with many counts. At one end the junction does not follow the germline gene, possibly because of a read error. The chain joins TRBV20-1 to TRBJ2-1, with TRBD1 identical over 7 bases. The germline V gene has CDR1 DFQATT and CDR2 SNEGSKA (reference sequence). The CDR3 is 10 amino acids. CDR3 nucleotide sequence: TGCAGTGCCTTGGGGACAGCTGCTATCTTC. Protein: CSALGTAAIF.

This clonotype was seen at least ten times. The CDR3 nucleotides are TGTGCCAGCAGCTCGCGATCCGGGACTAGCGGATCCTACGAGCAGTACTTC. This gives the protein CASSSRSGTSGSYEQYF. V gene TRBV7-8 combines with J gene TRBJ2-7; 11 nucleotides line up with TRBD2. The CDR3 covers 17 residues. CDR1 and CDR2 (germline): SGHVS, FQNEAQ. V lost 4 bases to trimming and J lost 1 base; unmatched junction nucleotides: 9.

This clonotype was detected ten times or more. This rearrangement joins TRBV20-1 to TRBJ2-7, with D possibly matching TRBD1 (8 bases). From germline, CDR1 is DFQATT and CDR2 SNEGSKA (reference sequence). The ends were cut back, 6 bases at V and 1 base at J, with 19 bases in the middle. The CDR3 loop spans 15 amino acids. The CDR3 sequence: CSASEIQGGSYEQYF. CDR3 in DNA: TGCAGTGCCAGCGAAATACAGGGGGGGTCCTACGAGCAGTACTTC.

This clonotype appeared many times. The chain recombines TRBV28 with TRBJ2-2, with 7 nucleotides matching TRBD1. Germline assignment: CDR1 MDHEN and CDR2 SYDVKM. The CDR3 runs 13 residues. Losses at the gene ends were 10 bases for V and 4 bases for J; bases not matched to a gene: 6. This CDR3 is CATSDRATGELFF. The CDR3 nucleotides read TGTGCCACCTCCGACAGGGCCACCGGGGAGCTGTTTTTT.

The sample holds many counts of this clonotype. V usage is TRBV20-1 and J usage is TRBJ1-1; unclear D gene. CDR3 length: 14 residues. Germline CDR1 DFQATT, CDR2 SNEGSKA (reference sequence). Trimming took off 4 bases at V and 1 base at J, with 13 bases between the two ends. The CDR3 protein is CSAKADRGNTEAFF. The CDR3 DNA sequence: TGCAGTGCTAAAGCGGACCGTGGGAACACTGAAGCTTTCTTT.

The sample holds many counts of this clonotype. The chain joins TRBV20-1 to TRBJ2-7; a possible D gene is TRBD1 (6 bases). The CDR3 has 11 residues. The ends were cut back, 5 bases at V and 3 bases at J, with 8 bases in the middle. Germline V lookup: CDR1 DFQATT, CDR2 SNEGSKA (reference sequence). Written as DNA, the CDR3 is TGCAGTGCTTTGGACAGCTACGAGCAGTACTTC. It codes for CSALDSYEQYF.

This clonotype was found once. The V call is TRBV6-5, the J call TRBJ2-5; D might be TRBD1 (6 bases). Germline V gene lookup returns CDR1 MNHEY and CDR2 SVGAGI. V shed 4 bases and J shed 1 base, with 16 bases lying between them. The CDR3 is 16 residues long. As DNA, the CDR3 is TGTGCCAGCAGTTCAGCGGCAGGGGCCTTCCAAGAGACCCAGTACTTC. Translation: CASSSAAGAFQETQYF.

This clonotype has ten or more counts. The chain is built from TRBV9 and TRBJ1-5; 7 nucleotides agree with TRBD1. Germline CDR1 SGDLS, CDR2 YYNGEE. The CDR3 covers 15 residues. Trimming cost V 4 bases and J 4 bases; bases outside gene matches: 8. As DNA, the CDR3 is TGTGCCAGCAGCCACGGACAGGCGGAGAATCAGCCCCAGCATTTT. This gives the protein CASSHGQAENQPQHF.

As regards this clonotype: Possible read error: a much larger clone is one base away. The V call is TRBV6-2 or TRBV6-3, the J call TRBJ2-1; D is undetermined. This CDR3 contains 15 residues. CDR1 and CDR2 from the germline V gene are MNHEY and SVGEGT. In DNA form, the CDR3 reads TGTACCAGCAGCCCCAGCTACGGCAAATACAATGAGCAGTTCTTC. Its translation is CTSSPSYGKYNEQFF.

This clonotype came up many times. This chain joins TRBV12-3 or TRBV12-4 and TRBJ2-1, with TRBD1 as a possible D gene (7 bases). The CDR3 is 15 residues long. V was pared by 3 bases and J by 3 bases, with 12 bases between. The CDR3 protein is CASSFVQGGYNEQFF. CDR3 in DNA: TGTGCCAGCAGTTTCGTCCAGGGGGGCTACAATGAGCAGTTCTTC.

At least ten counts were recorded for this clonotype. The gene calls are TRBV10-2 and TRBJ1-6; perhaps TRBD1 as D (6 bases). The V end was cut by 9 bases, the J end by 4 bases, with 19 bases between. The CDR3 is made up of 16 amino acids. Germline CDR1 reads WSHSY; CDR2 reads SAAADI. In nucleotides, the CDR3 is TGCGCCAGTCGAACTGGAAAACAGGGATATAATTCACCCCTCCACTTT. Its protein product is CASRTGKQGYNSPLHF.

This clonotype was observed many times. The V and J genes are TRBV30 and TRBJ1-5, with 7 bases identical to TRBD1. CDR3 length equals 13 residues. With V trimmed by 2 bases and J by 4 bases, 2 bases remained unmatched. Germline lookup yields CDR1 GTSNPN and CDR2 SVGIG (reference sequence). The CDR3 loop is CAWSYRGNQPQHF. The DNA of the CDR3 is TGTGCCTGGAGTTACAGGGGAAATCAGCCCCAGCATTTT.

This clonotype was detected many times. The chain joins TRBV6-2 or TRBV6-3 to TRBJ2-1; D is ambiguous. V shed 3 bases and J shed 5 bases, with 5 bases lying between them. Germline V gives CDR1 MNHEY, CDR2 SVGEGT. CDR3 length equals 12 residues. CDR3: CASSYWHNEQFF. The CDR3 region has the DNA TGTGCCAGCAGTTATTGGCACAATGAGCAGTTCTTC.

This clonotype was observed at least ten times. One end of the junction fails to match germline, which may point to a read error. This sequence joins TRBV18 and TRBJ1-1; D not certain. The germline gives CDR1 KGHSH, CDR2 LQKENI. The CDR3 is 12 amino acids. The CDR3 here is CASSPGEPDVIF. The CDR3 DNA reads TGTGCCAGCTCACCAGGAGAACCCGACGTGATCTTT.